This T cell receptor beta chain was captured in a study of molecular identifiers for immune sequencing clone quantification. The CDR3 covers 13 residues. From germline, CDR1 is SGHTA and CDR2 FQGNSA. V was cut by 5 bases and J by 5 bases, with 9 bases left in between. Via MiXCR, TCRdb re-called the PCR reads, giving one row per CDR3 protein. Here the sample spans hundreds of thousands of distinct CDR3 sequences, 25% being singletons. Study-level results: For effector cells, clones above 20 RNA copies held over 97% of molecules; for naive cells, under 1%.

This clonotype was seen at least ten times. Its specificity is unknown. The clonotype was recovered from a human donor in good health. Some libraries in this study had Jurkat cell RNA spiked in. Sample: naive CD8+ T cells from blood, with Jurkat cell RNA spiked in. Subset: FACS-sorted CD8+CD4-CCR7+CD45RA+ naive T cells. This chain uses TRBV7-2 with TRBJ2-2; D unresolved. Written as DNA, the CDR3 is TGTGCCAGCAGCCCTACCGGGACCGGGGAGCTGTTTTTT. As protein: CASSPTGTGELFF.